The 24 T cell receptor beta chains below come from one sample, sequenced in a study of T cell repertoires in cytomegalovirus infection. TCRdb independently ran MiXCR on the reads; one entry per CDR3 protein. The table records fewer than 550,000 distinct CDR3 sequences, about 10% of them present only once. Sequencing input: PBMCs. All receptors derive from a human donor in good health (CMV status not recorded). Some clones in this sample may be carry-over from other donors' samples.

The chain is built from TRBV7-9 and TRBJ1-5; possibly TRBD1 for D (5 bases). V was trimmed by 3 bases and J by 5 bases, leaving 11 bases between them. The CDR3 is made up of 14 amino acids. In germline, CDR1 is SEHNR, CDR2 FQNEAQ (reference sequence). CDR3 coding DNA: TGTGCCAGCAGCTTGGGGGGGACGGATCAGCCCCAGCATTTT. This sequence encodes CASSLGGTDQPQHF.

This clonotype was recorded only once. A much larger clonotype is one base distant, so this may be a read error. The rearrangement joins TRBV7-6 to TRBJ1-6; D gene unclear. The CDR3 covers 12 residues. Germline V lookup: CDR1 SGHVS, CDR2 FNYEAQ. CDR3 DNA: TGTGCCAGCAGCTTCGAGAATTCACCCTTCCACTTT. This translates into CASSFENSPFHF.

This clonotype was seen many times. The J gene is TRBJ2-2, the V gene TRBV28; D not certain. This CDR3 comprises 14 residues. Trimming took 6 bases from V and 3 from J, leaving 11 bases between them. The germline V gene encodes CDR1 MDHEN and CDR2 SYDVKM. CDR3 DNA sequence: TGTGCCAGCAGCCTCACAGACTACACCGGGGAGCTGTTTTTT. Encoded protein: CASSLTDYTGELFF.

This clonotype was counted many times. The chain uses TRBV23-1 and TRBJ2-2; weak D call: TRBD1 (5 bases). TRBV23-1 is designated an ORF whose function remains uncertain. V lost 2 bases and J 4 bases, leaving 14 bases between the germline ends. This CDR3 is built from 16 residues. CDR3 in amino acids: CASSQPPTEPTGELFF. CDR3 coding DNA: TGCGCCAGCAGTCAACCCCCGACAGAACCCACCGGGGAGCTGTTTTTT.

The V call is TRBV5-1, the J call TRBJ2-2; no firm D call. Between the trimmed V and J ends, which lost 1 base and 1 base, there was a span of 5 bases. Germline-derived CDR1 and CDR2 are SGHRS and YFSETQ. The CDR3 has 14 amino acids. CDR3 nucleotide sequence: TGCGCCAGCAGCTTGCCGAAGAACACCGGGGAGCTGTTTTTT. This gives the protein CASSLPKNTGELFF.

The rearrangement joins TRBV2 to TRBJ2-3; no firm D call. Germline V gene data show CDR1 as SNHLY and CDR2 as FYNNEI. This CDR3 is 14 amino acids long. Trimming took 10 bases from V and 2 from J, leaving 16 bases between them. The CDR3: CATGRGSYTDTQYF. The CDR3 DNA reads TGTGCCACCGGGCGCGGTTCTTACACAGATACGCAGTATTTT.

Ten or more counts support this clonotype. CDR3 amino acids: CASSPTGTRGYEQYF. CDR3 nucleotide sequence: TGTGCCAGCAGCCCCACCGGGACTAGGGGCTACGAGCAGTACTTC. The rearrangement joins TRBV5-4 to TRBJ2-7, with 8 bases that match TRBD2. V gave up 4 bases and J gave up 3 bases; unmatched junction bases: 9. CDR1 SGHNT and CDR2 YYREEE come from the germline V gene (reference sequence). The CDR3 sequence is 15 residues long.

This clonotype was observed at least ten times. This chain uses TRBV5-1 with TRBJ2-1, with 14 positions matching TRBD2. Germline CDR1 reads SGHRS; CDR2 reads YFSETQ. V was pared by 0 bases and J by 6 bases, with 2 bases of the junction left unmatched. This CDR3 region has 16 residues. This CDR3 reads CASSLAGTSGSNEQFF. For the CDR3, the DNA is TGCGCCAGCAGCTTGGCCGGGACTAGCGGGAGCAATGAGCAGTTCTTC.

CDR3: CSAIPTGRETQYF. The CDR3 coding sequence is TGCAGTGCTATTCCCACCGGACGAGAGACCCAGTACTTC. The J gene is TRBJ2-5, the V gene TRBV20-1; no reliable D call. Germline V gene data show CDR1 as DFQATT and CDR2 as SNEGSKA (reference sequence). Trimming shortened V by 4 bases and J by 4 bases, and 13 bases separated the two germline ends. This CDR3 is built from 13 residues.

The chain links TRBV14 to TRBJ1-1; TRBD1 is a possible D gene (6 bases). The CDR3 spans 16 residues. Deletions cut 4 bases from V and 5 bases from J, with 20 bases between. CDR1 and CDR2 from the germline V gene are SGHDN and FVKESK. CDR3 sequence: CASSRTGTPDGTEAFF. CDR3 DNA: TGTGCCAGCAGCCGAACCGGGACACCTGACGGGACTGAAGCTTTCTTT.

Concerning this clonotype: One base away lies a much larger clone, so this may be a sequencing read error. The V gene is TRBV20-1, the J gene TRBJ2-3; D is perhaps TRBD2 (7 bases). This CDR3 has 14 residues. Trimming pared 4 bases from V and 2 bases from J, leaving 13 bases between. Per the germline V gene, CDR1 is DFQATT and CDR2 is SNEGSKA (reference sequence). CDR3 in amino acids: CSANCGGNTDTQYF. The CDR3 nucleotides read TGCAGTGCTAATTGCGGGGGCAACACAGATACGCAGTATTTT.

J is TRBJ2-1 and V is TRBV20-1; 7 nucleotides align to TRBD1. In germline, CDR1 is DFQATT, CDR2 SNEGSKA (reference sequence). V dropped 6 bases and J dropped 3; count of bases not matched to a gene: 14. This CDR3 is built from 16 residues. In nucleotides, the CDR3 is TGCAGTGCGACAGGTCCGGGACAGAAGTACTACAATGAGCAGTTCTTC. Its protein is CSATGPGQKYYNEQFF.

This clonotype has more than one count but fewer than ten. The V gene is TRBV27, the J gene TRBJ1-1; no firm D call. Germline V gene sequence: CDR1 MNHEY, CDR2 SMNVEV (reference sequence). The CDR3 covers 11 residues. The V and J ends lost 6 bases and 10 bases respectively, with 12 bases between them. The CDR3 loop is CASSPGGIAFF. The CDR3 region has the DNA TGTGCCAGCAGCCCCGGCGGGATAGCTTTCTTT.

On this clonotype itself: Its ends do not fully match the called genes, so a read error is possible. The chain combines TRBV20-1 with TRBJ2-1; the D is unclear. This CDR3 comprises 13 residues. Germline CDR1 reads DFQATT; CDR2 reads SNEGSKA (reference sequence). The CDR3 DNA reads TGCAGTGCTAGAGAGGATCCTCCCAATCAGCAGTTCTTC. Its translation is CSAREDPPNQQFF.

This chain uses TRBV5-1 with TRBJ2-7; 7 bases are shared with TRBD1. The V gene's germline CDR1 is SGHRS and CDR2 YFSETQ. The CDR3 runs 15 residues. Trimming removed 0 bases from V and 6 bases from J; junction bases left unmatched: 9. The CDR3 here is CASSLVGGGLLEQYF. The CDR3 DNA is TGCGCCAGCAGCTTGGTAGGGGGCGGTCTCCTCGAGCAGTACTTC.

This clonotype showed up many times. CDR3: CASSPRTFPLDGYTF. The CDR3 DNA sequence: TGTGCCAGCAGCCCGAGGACCTTCCCCCTGGATGGCTACACCTTC. The chain joins TRBV7-9 to TRBJ1-2; D is uncertain. The V end lost 5 bases, the J end lost 6 bases, and 19 bases lay between the germline ends. Per germline, CDR1 SEHNR and CDR2 FQNEAQ (reference sequence). This CDR3 comprises 15 residues.

This clonotype was counted at least ten times. The gene calls are TRBV7-9 and TRBJ2-7; TRBD2 aligns across 14 bases. The CDR3 has 18 residues. The J segment lost 4 bases and the V segment lost 5 bases, leaving 13 bases of the junction unmatched. The germline V gene has CDR1 SEHNR and CDR2 FQNEAQ (reference sequence). The CDR3 sequence is CASSPRGVRTSGRYEQYF. The CDR3 DNA reads as TGTGCCAGCAGCCCCCGAGGAGTTCGGACTAGCGGGAGGTACGAGCAGTACTTC.

This clonotype appeared once. A read error may produce the germline difference seen at one junction end. This chain joins TRBV7-9 and TRBJ1-4, with D tentatively TRBD1 (5 bases). CDR1 is SEHNR and CDR2 is FQNEAQ in the germline V gene (reference sequence). CDR3 length: 14 amino acids. CDR3 nucleotides: TGTGCCAGCACGGGGGTTGCAACTGATGAAAAACTGTTTTTT. Amino acids: CASTGVATDEKLFF.

This chain connects TRBV29-1 to TRBJ2-3; possible D gene TRBD1, 6 bases. V was pared by 2 bases and J by 6 bases, with 15 bases between. The CDR3 is 14 amino acids. Germline lookup yields CDR1 SQVTM and CDR2 ANQGSEA. The CDR3 bases are TGCAGCGTTGAATGGGACATAAGAGGGGATACGCAGTATTTT. This codes for CSVEWDIRGDTQYF.

The chain combines TRBV5-4 with TRBJ2-7; unclear D gene. Germline CDR1 and CDR2: SGHNT and YYREEE (reference sequence). The germline V and J ends were trimmed by 3 bases and 5 bases, with 6 bases remaining between them. The length of the CDR3 is 11 residues. As DNA, the CDR3 is TGTGCCAGCAGCTCCGGCCACGAGCAGTACTTC. Amino acid sequence: CASSSGHEQYF. Looking up the rest from reference TRBV5-4 and TRBJ2-7 gives the full variable domain: ETGVTQSPTHLIKTRGQQVTLRCSSQSGHNTVSWYQQALGQGPQFIFQYYREEENGRGNFPPRFSGLQFPNYSSELNVNALELDDSALYLCASSSGHEQYFGPGTRLTVT.

This clonotype was observed a few times. Written as DNA, the CDR3 is TGTGCCAGCAGCGGAATTACCCAAGAGACCCAGTACTTC. Translating gives CASSGITQETQYF. The chain carries TRBV9 and TRBJ2-5; no reliable D call. Germline CDR1 and CDR2: SGDLS and YYNGEE. V lost 3 bases and J 1 base, leaving 7 bases between the germline ends. The CDR3 extends over 13 amino acids.

Comment on this clonotype: Possible read error: a much larger clone is one base away. This chain links TRBV28 with TRBJ2-2, with D perhaps matching TRBD2 (5 bases). Trimming took 6 bases from V and 7 from J, leaving 15 bases between them. This CDR3 spans 14 amino acids. In germline, CDR1 is MDHEN, CDR2 SYDVKM. CDR3 sequence: CASRFPGSSGELFF. The CDR3 DNA reads as TGTGCCAGCAGATTTCCGGGGTCTAGCGGGGAGCTGTTTTTT.

In regard to this clonotype: Given a much more abundant clone one base away, this may be a read error. The chain couples TRBV7-2 to TRBJ1-2; D is perhaps TRBD1 (5 bases). The CDR3 length is 13 residues. The germline V gene has CDR1 SGHTA and CDR2 FQGNSA. As DNA, the CDR3 is TGTGTCAGCAGCTTATCAGGGACCTATGGCTACACCTTC. Translated: CVSSLSGTYGYTF.

The table lists this clonotype with many counts. The DNA is omitted, as the CDR3 cannot be located on it reliably, and the CDR3 follows TCRdb's listing. This chain joins TRBV12-3 or TRBV12-4 and TRBJ2-7. The CDR3 adds up to 13 amino acids, both ends counted. CDR3 sequence: CASSSSWAYEQYF.